This T cell receptor beta chain was documented in a study of T cells in Graves' hyperthyroidism and ophthalmopathy (dated by TCRdb to the late 2010s). The study in broad terms: Peripheral blood samples were taken at the time of initial diagnosis, prior to any treatment. To identify TCR V-J signatures that set the groups apart, the researchers used a discovery cohort of 100 patients, made up of 40 to 45 with Graves' ophthalmopathy and 57 with stable Graves' hyperthyroidism. Prospective prediction of ophthalmopathy was tested in an independent validation cohort of approximately 19 hyperthyroidism patients and 15 to 17 patients who later progressed to ophthalmopathy. The approximately 100 discovery patients were divided at random into training and test sets in a 7:3 ratio. In more than 5 Graves' hyperthyroidism patients, the study also compared T-cell repertoires from thyroid tissue with T-cell repertoires from blood. Once sampling was done, hyperthyroidism patients were given methimazole at a starting dose of 30 mg daily, whereas ophthalmopathy patients were given high-dose intravenous methylprednisolone. TCR Vbeta CDR3 sequencing of 135 peripheral blood samples (43 ophthalmopathy, 75 hyperthyroidism and approximately 17 progressor patients) is reported in the paper.

At least ten counts were recorded for this clonotype. Its antigen is still unknown. No per-base quality is available; no much larger clone lies one base away. Ophthalmopathy patients had moderately to severely active disease, with a Clinical Activity Score of 3 or more, a NOSPECS grade of 4 or more, and a disease duration of less than 3 months. Any patient with an uncontrolled infection, another autoimmune disease, pregnancy or lactation was excluded. Diagnoses relied on clinical symptoms, serum thyroxine and TRAb, thyroid ultrasound and orbital computed tomography. PBMCs were separated from 10 ml of fresh peripheral blood using Ficoll-Paque density gradient centrifugation. Total RNA was extracted using Trizol reagent, and RNA quality was assessed on an Agilent 2100 Bioanalyzer. Overall study results and their limits: Sample size was not statistically predetermined, and blinding of investigators to group allocation was not performed. In cross-validation, a model built on a 13 V-J signature told ophthalmopathy apart from stable hyperthyroidism with approximately 90% sensitivity and approximately 81% specificity, and in testing the same model reached 80%/75%. In validation, progression to ophthalmopathy was predicted by the model with nearly 71% sensitivity and approximately 78% specificity, a median of about 6.8 months before onset. Most expanded thyroid clonotypes (frequency above 0.001) were also detected in blood, suggesting blood repertoires may reflect thyroid immune responses.

Amplification of TCR beta CDR3 regions was carried out from RNA transcripts. The first round of RT-PCR for the TCR CDR3 was performed with the HTBI primer set and the Qiagen OneStep RT-PCR kit. Libraries were constructed in a second round of multiplex PCR, after which size selection and purification were performed. Sequencing of the libraries was done on an Illumina HiSeq2000 using paired-end 100 bp reads. The paper's processing steps were these. SOAPnuke was used to process the raw data, removing reads that contained adapters or uncalled bases, had a mean Phred below 15, or lacked an exact match to the constant primer or identifier. High-quality paired reads were merged with COPE v1.2.5, and unique nucleotide sequences were defined as clonotypes. MiTCR v1.1 was used to align the clonotypes against IMGT TRBV, TRBD and TRBJ reference segments. The analysis included only V-J combinations with a frequency above 0.0001, which together covered roughly 99% of the repertoires. The TCS score was defined as F50 (clonal expansion) divided by E x V (chaos), with BLOSUM62-based TCRdist calculated between CDR3 peptides within each V-J. Welch's t-statistics and random forest reduced roughly 530 V-J features to roughly 13, which were used in a naive Bayes classifier (R e1071). TCRdb reanalyzed the raw reads on its own, using fastp at Q25 for trimming and MiXCR for clone calling, and kept in-frame beta chains. One record per CDR3 amino acid sequence lists the most common genes and DNA. The V and J calls come from TCRdb's annotation, not from the publication. The sample has 350,000 or so distinct CDR3 sequences on record, less than 20% of them singletons. Around 15% of the sample is in the top ten clones.

The clonotype was recovered from a woman in her forties with Graves' ophthalmopathy. Sequencing used blood.

The DNA sequence is TGTGCCAGCAGCCCGAGGGCGTGGTTTAACTATGGCTACACCTTC. Translation gives CASSPRAWFNYGYTF. The rearrangement joined TRBV7-2 to TRBJ1-2, with the identity of the D gene unclear. At the junction V is shortened by 5 bases and J by 1 base, with 14 bases in between. Including the terminal cysteine and phenylalanine, the CDR3 comprises 15 residues. Solely the CDR3 DNA is kept, with 45 bases framed from the first base. CDR1 is given as SGHTA and CDR2 as FQGNSA, both from the germline V gene.